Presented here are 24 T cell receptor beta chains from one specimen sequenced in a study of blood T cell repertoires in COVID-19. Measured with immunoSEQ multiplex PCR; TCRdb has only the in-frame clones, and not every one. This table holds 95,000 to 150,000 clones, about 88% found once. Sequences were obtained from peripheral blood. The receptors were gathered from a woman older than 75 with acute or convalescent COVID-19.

The CDR3 DNA follows: TGTGCCAGCTCTCCCGGGGAGCCGCGAGATACGCAGTATTTT. Translating gives CASSPGEPRDTQYF. The chain joins TRBV18 to TRBJ2-3, with D perhaps TRBD2 (5 bases). This CDR3 has 14 amino acids. V lost 6 bases, J lost 5 bases, and 15 bases lay in between. The V gene's germline CDR1 is KGHSH and CDR2 LQKENI. The full variable domain, in which reference TRBV18 and TRBJ2-3 provide the parts outside the CDR3, is NAGVMQNPRHLVRRRGQEARLRCSPMKGHSHVYWYRQLPEEGLKFMVYLQKENIIDESGMPKERFSAEFPKEGPSILRIQQVVRGDSAAYFCASSPGEPRDTQYFGPGTRLTVL.

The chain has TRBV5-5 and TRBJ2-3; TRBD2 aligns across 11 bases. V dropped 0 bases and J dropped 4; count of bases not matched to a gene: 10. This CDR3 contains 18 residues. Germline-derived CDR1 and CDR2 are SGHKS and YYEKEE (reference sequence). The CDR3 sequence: CASSLELAGGGFSDTQYF. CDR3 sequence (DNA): TGTGCCAGCAGCTTGGAGCTAGCGGGAGGCGGTTTTTCAGATACGCAGTATTTT.

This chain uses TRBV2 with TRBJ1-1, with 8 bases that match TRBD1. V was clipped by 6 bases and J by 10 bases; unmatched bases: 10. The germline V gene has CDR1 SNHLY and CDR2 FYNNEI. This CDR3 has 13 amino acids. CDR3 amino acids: CASRYSGTGTAFF. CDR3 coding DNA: TGTGCCAGCAGGTATTCCGGGACAGGAACAGCTTTCTTT.

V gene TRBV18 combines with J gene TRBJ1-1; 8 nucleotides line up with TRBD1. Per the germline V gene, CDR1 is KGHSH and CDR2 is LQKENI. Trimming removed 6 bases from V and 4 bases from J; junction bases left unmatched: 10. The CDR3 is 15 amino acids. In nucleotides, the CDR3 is TGTGCCAGCTCCCCTGCGGGACAGGTGGGCACTGAAGCTTTCTTT. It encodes CASSPAGQVGTEAFF.

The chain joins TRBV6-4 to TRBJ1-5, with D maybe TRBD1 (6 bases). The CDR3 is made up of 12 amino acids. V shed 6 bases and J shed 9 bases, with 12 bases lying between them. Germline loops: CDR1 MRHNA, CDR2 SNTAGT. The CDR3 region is CASRGGVWPQHF. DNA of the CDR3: TGTGCCAGCAGAGGGGGGGTATGGCCCCAGCATTTT.

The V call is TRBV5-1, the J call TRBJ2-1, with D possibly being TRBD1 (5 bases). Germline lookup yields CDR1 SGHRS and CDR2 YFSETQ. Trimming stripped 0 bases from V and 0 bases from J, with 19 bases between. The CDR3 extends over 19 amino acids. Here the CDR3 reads CASSLDLTLSGISYNEQFF. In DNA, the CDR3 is TGCGCCAGCAGCTTGGACCTAACCCTGTCAGGGATCTCCTACAATGAGCAGTTCTTC.

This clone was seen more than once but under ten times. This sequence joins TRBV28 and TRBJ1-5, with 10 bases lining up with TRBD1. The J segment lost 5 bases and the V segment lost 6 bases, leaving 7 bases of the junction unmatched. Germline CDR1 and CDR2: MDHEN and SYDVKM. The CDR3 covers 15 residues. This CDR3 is CASSRQGAGDQPQHF. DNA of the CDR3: TGTGCCAGCAGCCGACAGGGGGCAGGGGATCAGCCCCAGCATTTT.

The CDR3: CATNRRAGEQFF. The CDR3 nucleotides read TGTGCCACCAACCGGAGGGCCGGCGAGCAGTTCTTC. This chain uses TRBV6-5 with TRBJ2-1; D possibly corresponds to TRBD2 (6 bases). This CDR3 spans 12 amino acids. V lost 10 bases to trimming and J lost 10 bases, with 17 bases between them. The germline gives CDR1 MNHEY, CDR2 SVGAGI.

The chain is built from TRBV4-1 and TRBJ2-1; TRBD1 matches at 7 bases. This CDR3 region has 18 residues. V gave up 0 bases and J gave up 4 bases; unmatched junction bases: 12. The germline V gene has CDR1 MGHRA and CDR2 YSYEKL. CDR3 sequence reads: CASSQEKRSGTVYNEQFF. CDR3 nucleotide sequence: TGCGCCAGCAGCCAAGAAAAACGATCCGGGACAGTGTACAATGAGCAGTTCTTC.

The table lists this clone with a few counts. The CDR3 reads CASSRTGYGYTF. Here the CDR3 DNA reads TGTGCCAGCAGTCGGACAGGGTATGGCTACACCTTC. V usage is TRBV27 and J usage is TRBJ1-2; 8 nucleotides line up with TRBD1. Germline loops: CDR1 MNHEY, CDR2 SMNVEV (reference sequence). This CDR3 contains 12 residues. V shed 5 bases, J shed 5 bases, and the junction held 1 base outside the gene matches.

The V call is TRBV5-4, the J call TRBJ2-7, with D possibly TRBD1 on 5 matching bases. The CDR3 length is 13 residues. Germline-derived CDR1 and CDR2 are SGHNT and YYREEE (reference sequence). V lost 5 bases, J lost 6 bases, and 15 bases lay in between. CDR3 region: CASRPFGAFEQYF. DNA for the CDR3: TGTGCCAGCAGACCTTTTGGGGCCTTCGAGCAGTACTTC. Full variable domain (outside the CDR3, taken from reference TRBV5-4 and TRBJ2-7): ETGVTQSPTHLIKTRGQQVTLRCSSQSGHNTVSWYQQALGQGPQFIFQYYREEENGRGNFPPRFSGLQFPNYSSELNVNALELDDSALYLCASRPFGAFEQYFGPGTRLTVT.

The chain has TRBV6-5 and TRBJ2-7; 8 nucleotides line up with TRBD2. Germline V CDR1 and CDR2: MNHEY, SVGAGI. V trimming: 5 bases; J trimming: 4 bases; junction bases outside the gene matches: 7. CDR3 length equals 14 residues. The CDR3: CASSKSSGVYEQYF. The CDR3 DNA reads TGTGCCAGCAGTAAAAGTAGCGGGGTATACGAGCAGTACTTC.

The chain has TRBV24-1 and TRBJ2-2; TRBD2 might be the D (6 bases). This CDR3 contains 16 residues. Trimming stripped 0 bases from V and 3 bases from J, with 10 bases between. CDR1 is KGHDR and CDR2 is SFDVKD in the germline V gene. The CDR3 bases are TGTGCCACCAGTGATTTGAGGGGCGGGGACACCGGGGAGCTGTTTTTT. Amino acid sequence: CATSDLRGGDTGELFF.

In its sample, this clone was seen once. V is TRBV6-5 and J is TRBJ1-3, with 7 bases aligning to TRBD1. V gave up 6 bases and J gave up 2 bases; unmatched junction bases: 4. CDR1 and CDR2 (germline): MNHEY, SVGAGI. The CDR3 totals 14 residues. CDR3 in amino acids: CASRATGPGNTIYF. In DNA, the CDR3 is TGTGCCAGCAGAGCGACAGGGCCTGGAAACACCATATATTTT.

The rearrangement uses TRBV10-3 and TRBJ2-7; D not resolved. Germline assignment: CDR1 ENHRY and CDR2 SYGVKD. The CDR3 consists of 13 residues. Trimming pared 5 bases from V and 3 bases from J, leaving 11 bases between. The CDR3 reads CAISSTGLYEQYF. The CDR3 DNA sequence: TGTGCCATCAGTAGTACCGGTCTCTACGAGCAGTACTTC.

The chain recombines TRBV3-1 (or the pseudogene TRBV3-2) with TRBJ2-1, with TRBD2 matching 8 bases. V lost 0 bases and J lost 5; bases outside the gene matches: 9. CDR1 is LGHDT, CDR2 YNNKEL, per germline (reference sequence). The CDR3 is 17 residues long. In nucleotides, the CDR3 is TGTGCCAGCAGCCAAGATAACGGGGGGGTCAAGGACAATGAGCAGTTCTTC. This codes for CASSQDNGGVKDNEQFF.

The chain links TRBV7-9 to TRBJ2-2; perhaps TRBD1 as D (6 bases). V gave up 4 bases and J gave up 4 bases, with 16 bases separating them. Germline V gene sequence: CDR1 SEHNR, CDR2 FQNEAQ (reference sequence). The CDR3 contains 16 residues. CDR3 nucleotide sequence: TGTGCCAGCAGCTCCGCCGGCAGGGGAACCACCGGGGAGCTGTTTTTT. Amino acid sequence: CASSSAGRGTTGELFF.

The CDR3 region has the DNA TGTGCCAGCAGCCAAGATTTCAGGTCTAGCGAGACCCAGTACTTC. Its translation: CASSQDFRSSETQYF. The rearrangement uses TRBV4-2 and TRBJ2-5, with D possibly matching TRBD2 (5 bases). CDR1 and CDR2 (germline): LGHNA, YNFKEQ. The CDR3 is 15 residues long. The ends were cut back, 0 bases at V and 5 bases at J, with 13 bases in the middle.

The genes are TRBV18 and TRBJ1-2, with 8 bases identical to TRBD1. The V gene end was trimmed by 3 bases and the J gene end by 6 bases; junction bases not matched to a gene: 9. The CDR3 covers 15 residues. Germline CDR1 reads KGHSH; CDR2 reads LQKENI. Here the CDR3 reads CASSPFLTGADGYTF. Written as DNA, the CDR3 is TGTGCCAGCTCACCGTTTCTGACAGGGGCGGATGGCTACACCTTC. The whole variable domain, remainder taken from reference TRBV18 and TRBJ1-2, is NAGVMQNPRHLVRRRGQEARLRCSPMKGHSHVYWYRQLPEEGLKFMVYLQKENIIDESGMPKERFSAEFPKEGPSILRIQQVVRGDSAAYFCASSPFLTGADGYTFGSGTRLTVV.

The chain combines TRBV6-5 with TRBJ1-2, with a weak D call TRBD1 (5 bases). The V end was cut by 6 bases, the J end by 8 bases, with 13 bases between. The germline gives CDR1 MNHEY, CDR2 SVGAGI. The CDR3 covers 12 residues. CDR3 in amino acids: CASSPTAVGYTF. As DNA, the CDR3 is TGTGCCAGCAGCCCGACAGCAGTGGGCTACACCTTC.

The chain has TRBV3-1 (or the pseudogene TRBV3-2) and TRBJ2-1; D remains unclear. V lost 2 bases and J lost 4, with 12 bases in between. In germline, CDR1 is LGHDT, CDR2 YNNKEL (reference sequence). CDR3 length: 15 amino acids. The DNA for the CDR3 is TGTGCCAGCAGCCAAATTCGAAAGCTTTACAATGAGCAGTTCTTC. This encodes CASSQIRKLYNEQFF.

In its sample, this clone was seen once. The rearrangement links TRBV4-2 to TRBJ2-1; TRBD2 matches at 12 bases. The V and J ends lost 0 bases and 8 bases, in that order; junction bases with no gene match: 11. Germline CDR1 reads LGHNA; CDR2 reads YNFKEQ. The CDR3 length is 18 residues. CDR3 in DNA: TGTGCCAGCAGCCAAGAAGCCGGACTAGCGGGAAATCAATATGAGCAGTTCTTC. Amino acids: CASSQEAGLAGNQYEQFF.

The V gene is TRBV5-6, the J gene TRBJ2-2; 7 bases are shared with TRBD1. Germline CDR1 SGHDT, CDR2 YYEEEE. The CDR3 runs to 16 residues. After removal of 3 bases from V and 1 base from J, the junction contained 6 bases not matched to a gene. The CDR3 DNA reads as TGTGCCAGCAGCTACTTAACAGGGGTGAACACCGGGGAGCTGTTTTTT. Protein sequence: CASSYLTGVNTGELFF.

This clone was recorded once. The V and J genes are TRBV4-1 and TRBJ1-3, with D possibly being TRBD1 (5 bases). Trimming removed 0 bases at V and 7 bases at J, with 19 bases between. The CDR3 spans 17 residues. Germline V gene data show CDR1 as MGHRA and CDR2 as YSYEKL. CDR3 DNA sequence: TGCGCCAGCAGCCAAGAGAAACCGGGCCCCCGGGGGAACACCATATATTTT. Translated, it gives CASSQEKPGPRGNTIYF.